The rows below give T cell receptor beta chains drawn from one sample of a study of regulatory T cells in long-lasting Graves disease. TCRdb reprocessed the multiplex PCR reads with MiXCR, giving one entry per CDR3 protein. The sample contains about half a million distinct CDR3 sequences, 20% to 25% of which appear only once. Sequenced here: peripheral blood mononuclear cells (PBMCs), sampled when the disease was refractory, from a patient treated with antithyroid drugs. These receptor sequences come from a female donor with Graves disease. Both conserved end residues are part of each CDR3. Each record gives: clone size, V gene, D gene, J gene, CDR3 protein, CDR3 DNA. A D gene is named only where the DNA matches it firmly. Clone size, where shown, is once, few, many, or a class for clones that have expanded.

>many|TRBV28|TRBD2|TRBJ2-5
CASSFLVRGGGGETQYF
TGTGCCAGCAGTTTTTTGGTACGGGGGGGAGGAGGAGAGACCCAGTACTTC
>.|TRBV7-9|TRBD2|TRBJ2-5
CASSGATSGSSQETQYF
TGTGCCAGCAGCGGGGCTACTAGCGGGTCCTCACAAGAGACCCAGTACTTC
>.|TRBV24-1|TRBD2|TRBJ2-7
CATSEGTNEQYF
TGTGCCACCAGTGAGGGGACTAACGAGCAGTACTTC
>.|TRBV29-1|TRBD2|TRBJ2-4
CSVVPAGSVQYF
TGCAGCGTTGTGCCAGCGGGAAGCGTTCAGTACTTC
>many|TRBV28|.|TRBJ2-7
CASGSHGYEQYF
TGTGCCAGCGGGTCCCACGGCTACGAGCAGTACTTC
>few|TRBV2|.|TRBJ2-5
CASTANLQETQYF
TGTGCCAGCACAGCTAACTTACAAGAGACCCAGTACTTC
>few|TRBV29-1|.|TRBJ1-3
CSVEDRGGEVNTIYF
TGCAGCGTTGAAGATCGGGGAGGGGAGGTAAACACCATATATTTT
>many|TRBV2|.|TRBJ1-6
CASSVPGHNSPLHF
TGTGCCAGCAGTGTCCCAGGGCATAATTCACCCCTCCACTTT
>many|TRBV28|TRBD1|TRBJ1-2
CASSSLGTENYGYTF
TGTGCCAGCAGTTCCCTCGGGACAGAAAACTATGGCTACACCTTC
>many|TRBV7-8|.|TRBJ2-7
CASSFARSPINEQYF
TGTGCCAGCAGCTTCGCGCGCAGCCCTATAAACGAGCAGTACTTC
>.|TRBV6-5|.|TRBJ2-1
CASSYSRSWTDNEQFF
TGTGCCAGCAGTTACTCGAGATCTTGGACAGATAATGAGCAGTTCTTC
>many|TRBV28|.|TRBJ1-4
CASRSGTLVEKLFF
TGTGCCAGCAGATCCGGGACCCTTGTCGAAAAACTGTTTTTT
>many|TRBV12-3/TRBV12-4|.|TRBJ2-5
CASRETAIQETQYF
TGTGCCAGCAGGGAGACTGCAATTCAAGAGACCCAGTACTTC
>.|TRBV6-2/TRBV6-3|.|TRBJ2-7
CASSYAFSESSYEQYF
TGTGCCAGCAGTTACGCCTTCTCCGAGAGCTCCTACGAGCAGTACTTC
>many|TRBV29-1|TRBD1|TRBJ1-1
CSVTGLHTEAFF
TGCAGCGTGACAGGGTTGCACACTGAAGCTTTCTTT
>.|TRBV28|.|TRBJ2-2
CASSGNTGSRESTSGELFF
TGTGCCAGCAGTGGAAATACAGGGAGCCGGGAGTCGACAAGCGGGGAGCTGTTTTTT
>many|TRBV2|.|TRBJ2-7
CASSGARQRIYEQYF
TGTGCCAGCAGTGGAGCCCGGCAGCGGATCTACGAGCAGTACTTC
>.|TRBV7-9|TRBD1|TRBJ2-3
CASSSDRGTQYF
TGTGCCAGCAGCTCAGACAGGGGAACGCAGTATTTT
>.|TRBV4-2|.|TRBJ1-5
CASSQRGRGDQPQHF
TGTGCCAGCAGCCAAAGGGGACGCGGGGATCAGCCCCAGCATTTT
>.|TRBV20-1|TRBD2|TRBJ2-4
CSAPGGGRDSGAKNIQYF
TGCAGTGCGCCTGGCGGCGGGAGGGACTCCGGGGCCAAAAACATTCAGTACTTC
>many|TRBV28|.|TRBJ2-7
CASSGPSSYEQYF
TGTGCCAGCTCGGGACCGAGCTCCTACGAGCAGTACTTC
>few|TRBV19|TRBD1|TRBJ1-1
CASSSRGQDTEAFF
TGTGCCAGTAGTAGCAGGGGGCAGGACACTGAAGCTTTCTTT
>.|TRBV20-1|TRBD1|TRBJ2-4
CSARVGQGVNIQYF
TGCAGCGCTAGGGTGGGCCAGGGGGTAAACATTCAGTACTTC
>.|TRBV5-1|.|TRBJ2-7
CASSFEGEAYEQYF
TGCGCCAGCAGCTTCGAGGGGGAGGCCTACGAGCAGTACTTC
>many|TRBV27|.|TRBJ2-2
CASSFQGISAGELFF
TGTGCCAGCAGTTTCCAGGGGATAAGCGCCGGGGAGCTGTTTTTT
>many|TRBV20-1|.|TRBJ1-5
CSASWGVTQPQHF
TGCAGTGCTAGTTGGGGGGTGACTCAGCCCCAGCATTTT
>few|TRBV11-3|.|TRBJ2-7
CASSSSSGSYEQYF
TGTGCCAGCAGCTCCTCCTCCGGGTCCTACGAGCAGTACTTC
>.|TRBV19|TRBD1|TRBJ2-7
CASRGRGHHEQYF
TGTGCCAGTAGGGGCAGGGGGCACCACGAGCAGTACTTC
>few|TRBV5-5|TRBD1|TRBJ2-7
CASRSRDRVLPYEQYF
TGTGCCAGCAGGTCCCGGGACAGGGTCCTACCCTACGAGCAGTACTTC
>.|TRBV4-1|.|TRBJ1-2
CASSQEDRTFYGYTF
TGCGCCAGCAGCCAAGAGGACAGAACCTTCTATGGTTACACCTTC
>many|TRBV7-2|.|TRBJ2-7
CASSPDSPPYEQYF
TGTGCCAGCAGCCCGGACAGTCCGCCCTACGAGCAGTACTTC
>many|TRBV28|.|TRBJ1-1
CASSPRLRAQAFF
TGTGCCAGCAGTCCCAGACTCCGGGCTCAAGCTTTCTTT
>.|TRBV28|.|TRBJ2-5
CASSSSGWGAPQETQYF
TGTGCCAGCAGTTCATCAGGGTGGGGTGCCCCTCAAGAGACCCAGTACTTC
>many|TRBV14|TRBD2|TRBJ2-5
CASSQSSGGQETQYF
TGTGCCAGCAGTCAAAGTAGCGGGGGACAAGAGACCCAGTACTTC
>many|TRBV28|.|TRBJ2-7
CASSLGRGGYEQYF
TGTGCCAGCAGCCTCGGCAGGGGAGGTTACGAGCAGTACTTC
>.|TRBV12-3/TRBV12-4|TRBD1|TRBJ2-2
CASSPPGQHTGELFF
TGTGCCAGCAGTCCTCCGGGACAGCACACCGGGGAGCTGTTTTTT
>many|TRBV12-3/TRBV12-4|.|TRBJ1-1
CASSLGTQGFGTEAFF
TGTGCCAGCAGTTTAGGTACACAAGGTTTTGGCACTGAAGCTTTCTTT
>.|TRBV7-2|.|TRBJ2-3
CASSLLRGGSTDTQYF
TGTGCCAGCAGCTTACTGCGGGGTGGTAGCACAGATACGCAGTATTTT
>many|TRBV28|TRBD1|TRBJ1-5
CASFSHRDRDNQPQHF
TGTGCCAGCTTTTCCCACCGGGACAGGGACAATCAGCCCCAGCATTTT
>many|TRBV27|.|TRBJ1-5
CASSSQTGNQPQHF
TGTGCCAGCAGTTCTCAGACGGGCAATCAGCCCCAGCATTTT
>few|TRBV20-1|.|TRBJ1-2
CSARDTASRYGYTF
TGCAGTGCTAGAGATACAGCTTCGAGGTATGGCTACACCTTC
>.|TRBV28|TRBD1|TRBJ2-1
CASSQNPGGYNEQFF
TGTGCCAGCAGCCAAAACCCAGGGGGCTACAATGAGCAGTTCTTC
>few|TRBV29-1|.|TRBJ1-1
CSVRTEMNTEAFF
TGCAGCGTGAGGACAGAAATGAACACTGAAGCTTTCTTT
>.|TRBV2|.|TRBJ2-3
CASSDEGVPLRTDTQYF
TGTGCCAGCAGTGATGAGGGGGTCCCCCTACGCACAGATACGCAGTATTTT
>.|TRBV7-2|TRBD2|TRBJ2-5
CASSVQTSGVQETQYF
TGTGCCAGCAGCGTCCAGACTAGCGGGGTCCAAGAGACCCAGTACTTC
>many|TRBV28|TRBD1|TRBJ2-7
CASGPPGTGGYEQYF
TGTGCCAGCGGTCCTCCCGGGACAGGGGGCTACGAGCAGTACTTC